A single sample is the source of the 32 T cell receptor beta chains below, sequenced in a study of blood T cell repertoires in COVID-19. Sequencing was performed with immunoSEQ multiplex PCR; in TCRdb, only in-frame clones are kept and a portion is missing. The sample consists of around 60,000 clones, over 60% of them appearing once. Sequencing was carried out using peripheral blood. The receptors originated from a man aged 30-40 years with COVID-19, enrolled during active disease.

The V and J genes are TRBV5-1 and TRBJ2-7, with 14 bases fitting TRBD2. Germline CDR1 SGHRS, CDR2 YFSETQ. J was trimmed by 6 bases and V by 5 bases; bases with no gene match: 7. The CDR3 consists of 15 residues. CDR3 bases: TGCGCCAGCAGAGTGGGACTAGCGGGAGTATCCGAGCAGTACTTC. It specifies CASRVGLAGVSEQYF.

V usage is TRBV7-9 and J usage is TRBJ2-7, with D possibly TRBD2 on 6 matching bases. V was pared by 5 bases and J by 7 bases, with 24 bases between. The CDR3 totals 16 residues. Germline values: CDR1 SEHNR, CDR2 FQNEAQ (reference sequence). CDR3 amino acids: CASSHPLGTSPGEQYF. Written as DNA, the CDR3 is TGTGCCAGCAGCCACCCCCTGGGGACTTCCCCTGGAGAGCAGTACTTC.

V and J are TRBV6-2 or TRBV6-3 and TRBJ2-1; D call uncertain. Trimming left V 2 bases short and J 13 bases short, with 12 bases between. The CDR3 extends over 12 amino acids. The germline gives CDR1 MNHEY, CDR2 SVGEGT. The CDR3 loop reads CASSYQQTPQFF. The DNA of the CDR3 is TGTGCCAGCAGTTACCAACAGACCCCCCAGTTCTTC.

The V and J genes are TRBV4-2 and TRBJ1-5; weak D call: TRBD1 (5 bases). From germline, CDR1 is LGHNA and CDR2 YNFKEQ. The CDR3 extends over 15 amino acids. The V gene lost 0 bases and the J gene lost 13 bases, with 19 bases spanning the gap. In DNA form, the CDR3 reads TGTGCCAGCAGCCAAGATGGGGCCGAGGATAGAGAACAGCATTTT. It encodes CASSQDGAEDREQHF.

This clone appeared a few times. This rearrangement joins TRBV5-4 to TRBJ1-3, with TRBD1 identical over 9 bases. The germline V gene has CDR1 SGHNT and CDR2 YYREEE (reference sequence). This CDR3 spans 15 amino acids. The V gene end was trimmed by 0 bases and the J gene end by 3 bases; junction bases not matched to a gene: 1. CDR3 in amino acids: CASSLGQGGGNTIYF. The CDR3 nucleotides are TGTGCCAGCAGCTTGGGACAGGGGGGTGGAAACACCATATATTTT.

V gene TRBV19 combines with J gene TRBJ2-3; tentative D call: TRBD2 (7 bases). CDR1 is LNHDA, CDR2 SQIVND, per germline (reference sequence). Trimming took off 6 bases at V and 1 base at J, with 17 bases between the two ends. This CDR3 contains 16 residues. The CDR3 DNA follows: TGTGCCAGTAGCCGAGAGGGGGGGCCGGGCACAGATACGCAGTATTTT. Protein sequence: CASSREGGPGTDTQYF.

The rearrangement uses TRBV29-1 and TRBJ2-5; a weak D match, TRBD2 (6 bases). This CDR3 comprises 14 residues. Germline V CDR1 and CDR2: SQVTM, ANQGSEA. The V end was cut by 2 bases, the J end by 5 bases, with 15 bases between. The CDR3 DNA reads TGCAGCGTTGAAAGGGGTGGCCTAGCGGAGACCCAGTACTTC. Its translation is CSVERGGLAETQYF.

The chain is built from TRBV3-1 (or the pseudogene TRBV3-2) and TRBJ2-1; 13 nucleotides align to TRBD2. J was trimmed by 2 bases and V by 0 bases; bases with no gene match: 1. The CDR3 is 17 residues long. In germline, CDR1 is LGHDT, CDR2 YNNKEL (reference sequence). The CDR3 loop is CASSQELAGGPYNEQFF. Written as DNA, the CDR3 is TGTGCCAGCAGCCAAGAACTAGCGGGGGGGCCCTACAATGAGCAGTTCTTC.

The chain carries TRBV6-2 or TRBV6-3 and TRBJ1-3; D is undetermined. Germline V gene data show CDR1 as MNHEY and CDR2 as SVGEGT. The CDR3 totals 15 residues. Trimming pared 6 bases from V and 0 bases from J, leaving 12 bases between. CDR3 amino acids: CASSDYDSSGNTIYF. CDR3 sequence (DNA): TGTGCCAGCAGCGACTACGATAGCTCTGGAAACACCATATATTTT.

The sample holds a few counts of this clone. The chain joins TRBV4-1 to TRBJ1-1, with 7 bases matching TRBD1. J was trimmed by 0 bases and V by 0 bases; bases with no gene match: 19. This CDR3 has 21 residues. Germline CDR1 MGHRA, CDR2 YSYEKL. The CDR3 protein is CASSQDPPLGQAGLMNTEAFF. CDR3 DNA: TGCGCCAGCAGCCAAGATCCCCCCCTTGGACAGGCAGGCCTTATGAACACTGAAGCTTTCTTT.

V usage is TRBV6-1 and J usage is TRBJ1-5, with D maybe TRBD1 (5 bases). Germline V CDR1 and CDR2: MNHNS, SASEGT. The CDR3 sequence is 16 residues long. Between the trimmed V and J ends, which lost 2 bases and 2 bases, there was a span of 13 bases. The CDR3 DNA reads TGTGCCAGCAGTGAACTAGACGGCAGGGGCAATCAGCCCCAGCATTTT. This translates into CASSELDGRGNQPQHF.

The DNA of the CDR3 is TGTGCCAGCAGTCCCACGAACACCGGGGAGCTGTTTTTT. Its translation is CASSPTNTGELFF. The chain uses TRBV27 and TRBJ2-2; D remains ambiguous. Per germline, CDR1 MNHEY and CDR2 SMNVEV (reference sequence). The CDR3 has 13 amino acids. V dropped 5 bases and J dropped 0 bases, with 4 bases sitting between them.

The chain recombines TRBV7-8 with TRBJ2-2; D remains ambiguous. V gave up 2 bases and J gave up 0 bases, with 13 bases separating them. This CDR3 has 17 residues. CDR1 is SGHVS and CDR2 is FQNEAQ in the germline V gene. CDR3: CASSLSIRHSNTGELFF. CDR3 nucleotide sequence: TGTGCCAGCAGCTTAAGTATCCGCCACTCGAACACCGGGGAGCTGTTTTTT.

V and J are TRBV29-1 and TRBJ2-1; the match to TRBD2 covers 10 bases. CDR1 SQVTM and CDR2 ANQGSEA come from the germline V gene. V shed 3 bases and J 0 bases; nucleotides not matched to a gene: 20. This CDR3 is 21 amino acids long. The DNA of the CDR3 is TGCAGCGTTGACCCTTATCCCGCAGGACTAGCGGATACGAGCTCCTACAATGAGCAGTTCTTC. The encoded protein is CSVDPYPAGLADTSSYNEQFF.

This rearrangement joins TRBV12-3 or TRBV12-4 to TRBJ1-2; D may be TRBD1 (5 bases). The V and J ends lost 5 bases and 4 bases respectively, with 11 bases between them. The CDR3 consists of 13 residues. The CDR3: CASSNGQGYGYTF. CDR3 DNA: TGTGCCAGCAGTAATGGGCAGGGCTATGGCTACACCTTC.

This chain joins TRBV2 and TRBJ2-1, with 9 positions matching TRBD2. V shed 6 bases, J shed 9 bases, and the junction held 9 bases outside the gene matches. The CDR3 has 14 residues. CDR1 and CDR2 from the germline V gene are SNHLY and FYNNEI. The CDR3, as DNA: TGTGCCAGCAGCGTAGCGGGGGCCCGGGGTGAGCAGTTCTTC. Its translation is CASSVAGARGEQFF.

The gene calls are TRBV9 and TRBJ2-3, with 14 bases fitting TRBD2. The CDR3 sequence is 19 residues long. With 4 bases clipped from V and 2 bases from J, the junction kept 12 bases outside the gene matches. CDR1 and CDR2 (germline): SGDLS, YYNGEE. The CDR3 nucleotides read TGTGCCAGCAGCCCGATGACTAGCGGGGGGGCCCTTTTCACAGATACGCAGTATTTT. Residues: CASSPMTSGGALFTDTQYF.

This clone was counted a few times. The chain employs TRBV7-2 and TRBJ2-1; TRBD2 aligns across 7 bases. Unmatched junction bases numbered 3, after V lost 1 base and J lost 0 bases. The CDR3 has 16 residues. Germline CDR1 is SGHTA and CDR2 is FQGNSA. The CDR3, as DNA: TGTGCCAGCAGCTTAGGCGGGAGCCGCTCCTACAATGAGCAGTTCTTC. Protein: CASSLGGSRSYNEQFF.

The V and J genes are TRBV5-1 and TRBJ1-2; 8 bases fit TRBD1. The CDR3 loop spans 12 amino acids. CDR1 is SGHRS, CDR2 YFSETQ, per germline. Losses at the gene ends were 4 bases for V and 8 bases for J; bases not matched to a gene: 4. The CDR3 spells CASSQDRAGYTF. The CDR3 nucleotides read TGCGCCAGCAGCCAGGACAGGGCCGGCTACACCTTC. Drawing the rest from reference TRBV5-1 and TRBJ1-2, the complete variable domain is KAGVTQTPRYLIKTRGQQVTLSCSPISGHRSVSWYQQTPGQGLQFLFEYFSETQRNKGNFPGRFSGRQFSNSRSEMNVSTLELGDSALYLCASSQDRAGYTFGSGTRLTVV.

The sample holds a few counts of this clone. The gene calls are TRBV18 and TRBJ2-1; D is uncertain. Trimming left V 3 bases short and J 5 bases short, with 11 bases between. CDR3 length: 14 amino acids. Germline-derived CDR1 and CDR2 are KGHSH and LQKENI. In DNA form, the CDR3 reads TGTGCCAGCTCACCGGCTAGTTCTAACAATGAGCAGTTCTTC. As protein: CASSPASSNNEQFF.

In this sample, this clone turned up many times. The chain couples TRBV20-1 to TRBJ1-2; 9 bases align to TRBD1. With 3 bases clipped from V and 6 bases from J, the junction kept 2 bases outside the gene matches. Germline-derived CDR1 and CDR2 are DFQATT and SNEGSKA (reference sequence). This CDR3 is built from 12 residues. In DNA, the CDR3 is TGCAGTGCTAGTTGGACAGGGGATGGCTACACCTTC. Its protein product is CSASWTGDGYTF.

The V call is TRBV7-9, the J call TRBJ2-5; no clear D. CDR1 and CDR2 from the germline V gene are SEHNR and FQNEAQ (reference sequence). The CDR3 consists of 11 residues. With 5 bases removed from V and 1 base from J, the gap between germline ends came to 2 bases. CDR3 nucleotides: TGTGCCAGCAGCCTCCAAGAGACCCAGTACTTC. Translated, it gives CASSLQETQYF.

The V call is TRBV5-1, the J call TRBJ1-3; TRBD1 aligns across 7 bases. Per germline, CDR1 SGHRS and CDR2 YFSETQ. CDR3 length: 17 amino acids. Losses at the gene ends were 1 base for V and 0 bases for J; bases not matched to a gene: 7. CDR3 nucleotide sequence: TGCGCCAGCAGCTTGAGGCAGGGGGTCCTCTCTGGAAACACCATATATTTT. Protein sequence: CASSLRQGVLSGNTIYF. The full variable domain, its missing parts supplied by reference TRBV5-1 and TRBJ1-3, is KAGVTQTPRYLIKTRGQQVTLSCSPISGHRSVSWYQQTPGQGLQFLFEYFSETQRNKGNFPGRFSGRQFSNSRSEMNVSTLELGDSALYLCASSLRQGVLSGNTIYFGEGSWLTVV.

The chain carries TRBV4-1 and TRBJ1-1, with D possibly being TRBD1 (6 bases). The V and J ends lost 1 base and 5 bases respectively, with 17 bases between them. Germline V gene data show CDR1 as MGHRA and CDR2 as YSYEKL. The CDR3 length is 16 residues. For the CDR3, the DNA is TGCGCCAGCAGCCAAGGAGCTAGCAGGGGAAAGACTGAAGCTTTCTTT. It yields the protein CASSQGASRGKTEAFF.

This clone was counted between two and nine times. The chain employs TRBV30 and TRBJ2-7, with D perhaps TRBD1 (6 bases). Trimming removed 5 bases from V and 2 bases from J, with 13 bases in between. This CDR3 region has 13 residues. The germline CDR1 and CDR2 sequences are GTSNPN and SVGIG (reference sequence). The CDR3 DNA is TGTGCCTGGGAAAACAGGGTTCCCTACGAGCAGTACTTC. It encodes CAWENRVPYEQYF. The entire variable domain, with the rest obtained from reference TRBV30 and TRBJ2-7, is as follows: SQTIHQWPATLVQPVGSPLSLECTVEGTSNPNLYWYRQAAGRGLQLLFYSVGIGQISSEVPQNLSASRPQDRQFILSSKKLLLSDSGFYLCAWENRVPYEQYFGPGTRLTVT.

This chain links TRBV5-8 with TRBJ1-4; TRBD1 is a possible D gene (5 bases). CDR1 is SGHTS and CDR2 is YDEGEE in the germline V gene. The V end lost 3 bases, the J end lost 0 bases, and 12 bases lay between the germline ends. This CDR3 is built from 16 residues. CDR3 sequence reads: CASSYNTGATNEKLFF. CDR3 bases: TGTGCCAGCAGCTACAATACAGGAGCAACTAATGAAAAACTGTTTTTT.

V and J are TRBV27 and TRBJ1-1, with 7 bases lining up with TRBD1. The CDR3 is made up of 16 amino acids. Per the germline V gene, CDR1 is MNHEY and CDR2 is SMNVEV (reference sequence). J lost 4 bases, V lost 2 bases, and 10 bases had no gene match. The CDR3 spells CASSLGGGEFITEAFF. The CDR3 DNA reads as TGTGCCAGCAGTTTAGGAGGGGGCGAGTTTATCACTGAAGCTTTCTTT.

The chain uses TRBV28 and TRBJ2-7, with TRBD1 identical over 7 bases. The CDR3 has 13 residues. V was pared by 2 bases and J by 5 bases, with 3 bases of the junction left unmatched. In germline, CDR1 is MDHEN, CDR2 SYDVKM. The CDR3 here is CASSLNRGNEQYF. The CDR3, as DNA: TGTGCCAGCAGTTTAAACAGGGGTAACGAGCAGTACTTC.

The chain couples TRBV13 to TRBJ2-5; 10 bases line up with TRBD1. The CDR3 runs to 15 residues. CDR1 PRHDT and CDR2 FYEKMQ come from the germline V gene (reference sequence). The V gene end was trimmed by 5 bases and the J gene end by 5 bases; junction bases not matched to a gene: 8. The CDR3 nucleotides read TGTGCCAGCAGCCCATCCGGGACAGGGGACGAGACCCAGTACTTC. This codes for CASSPSGTGDETQYF.

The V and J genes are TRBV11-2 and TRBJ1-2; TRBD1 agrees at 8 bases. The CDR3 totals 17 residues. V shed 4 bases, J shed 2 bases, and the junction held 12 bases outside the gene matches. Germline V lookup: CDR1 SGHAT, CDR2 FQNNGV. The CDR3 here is CASSSTTPRDRNYGYTF. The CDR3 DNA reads TGTGCCAGCAGCTCAACCACCCCCCGGGACAGGAACTATGGCTACACCTTC. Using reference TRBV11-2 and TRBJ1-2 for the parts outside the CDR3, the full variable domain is EAGVAQSPRYKIIEKRQSVAFWCNPISGHATLYWYQQILGQGPKLLIQFQNNGVVDDSQLPKDRFSAERLKGVDSTLKIQPAKLEDSAVYLCASSSTTPRDRNYGYTFGSGTRLTVV.

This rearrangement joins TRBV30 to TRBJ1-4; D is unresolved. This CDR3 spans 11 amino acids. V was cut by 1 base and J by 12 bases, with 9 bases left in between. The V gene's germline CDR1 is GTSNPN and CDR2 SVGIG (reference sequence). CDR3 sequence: CAWSAIEELFF. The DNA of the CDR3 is TGTGCCTGGAGTGCCATAGAGGAACTGTTTTTT.

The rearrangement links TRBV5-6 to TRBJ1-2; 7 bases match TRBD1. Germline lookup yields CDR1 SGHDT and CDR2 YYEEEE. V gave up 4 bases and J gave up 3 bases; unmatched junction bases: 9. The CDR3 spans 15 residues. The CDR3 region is CASSGRFTGDYGYTF. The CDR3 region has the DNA TGTGCCAGCAGCGGCCGCTTCACAGGGGACTATGGCTACACCTTC.